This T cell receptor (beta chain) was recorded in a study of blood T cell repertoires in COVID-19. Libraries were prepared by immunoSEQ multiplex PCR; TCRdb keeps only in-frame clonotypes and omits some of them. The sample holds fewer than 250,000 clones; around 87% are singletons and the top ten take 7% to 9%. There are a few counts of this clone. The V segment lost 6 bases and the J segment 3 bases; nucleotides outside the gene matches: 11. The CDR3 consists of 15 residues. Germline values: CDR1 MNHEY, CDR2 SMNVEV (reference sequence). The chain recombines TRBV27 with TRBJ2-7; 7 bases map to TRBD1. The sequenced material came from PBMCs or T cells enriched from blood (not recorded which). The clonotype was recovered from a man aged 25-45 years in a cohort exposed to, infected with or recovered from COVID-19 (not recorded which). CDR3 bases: TGTGCCAGCAGCGGCGGACAGGCGATAGACTACGAGCAGTACTTC. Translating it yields CASSGGQAIDYEQYF.